The clone carrying this T cell receptor (beta chain) was seen a handful of times. Its antigen remains unidentified. The CDR3 spans 15 residues. Germline V gene sequence: CDR1 MNHEY, CDR2 SMNVEV (reference sequence). V dropped 11 bases and J dropped 4 bases, with 18 bases sitting between them. The data derive from a study of T cells in Graves' hyperthyroidism and ophthalmopathy. General study findings and limits: Most thyroid clonotypes expanded above 0.001 were also detected in blood.

RNA transcripts were the template for amplifying TCR beta CDR3 regions. During a first-round RT-PCR of the TCR CDR3, the HTBI primer set was used. TCRdb used MiXCR to reprocess the multiplex PCR reads, holding one entry per CDR3 protein. The repertoire holds about 400,000 distinct CDR3 sequences, with roughly 14% as singletons. In the ophthalmopathy cohort, Clinical Activity Score was at least 3, NOSPECS grade at least 4, and duration under 3 months. The receptor's source is a man aged 18 to 29 with Graves' ophthalmopathy. Sequencing was carried out using blood. This chain connects TRBV27 to TRBJ1-6; D remains ambiguous. The CDR3 is CARILRQAYNSPLHF. Here the CDR3 DNA reads TGTGCCCGTATTCTAAGGCAGGCTTATAATTCACCCCTCCACTTT.